This T cell receptor (beta chain) is from a study of T-cell memory formation after mild COVID-19. This clonotype turned up a few times. MiXCR, run by TCRdb on the 5' RACE reads, gives a single entry per CDR3 protein. The data contain under 300,000 distinct CDR3 sequences, roughly 17% of them singletons. Germline-derived CDR1 and CDR2 are KGHDR and SFDVKD. The CDR3 contains 16 residues. V lost 4 bases, J lost 6 bases, and 8 bases stayed unmatched. This receptor was obtained from a man in his late teens or twenties who had mild COVID-19 (a few samples of this study predate the infection). Cell type and time point are not known. The chain couples TRBV24-1 to TRBJ1-5; 10 positions match TRBD1. The sample was PBMCs or a T cell subset sorted from them (not recorded which). This CDR3 is CATSEAGQGFRQPQHF. DNA for the CDR3: TGTGCCACCAGTGAAGCGGGACAGGGGTTTCGTCAGCCCCAGCATTTT.